One and the same sample provided the 29 T cell receptor beta chains below, sequenced in a study of identifying expanded T cells in peripheral blood. TCRdb's copy holds only in-frame clones and misses some; the assay was immunoSEQ multiplex PCR. This table holds around 100,000 clones, around 89% found once. The sequenced sample was blood. The receptors shown here come from a person aged 18 to 69 in good health.

The chain recombines TRBV12-5 with TRBJ1-5, with D uncertain. Per germline, CDR1 LGHNT and CDR2 FRNRAP. Trimming took 3 bases from V and 0 from J, leaving 12 bases between them. This CDR3 region has 16 residues. The CDR3 spells CASGFYRVNSNQPQHF. The CDR3 DNA sequence: TGTGCTAGTGGTTTTTACCGAGTTAATAGCAATCAGCCCCAGCATTTT.

Concerning this clone itself: One end of the junction fails to match germline, which may point to a read error. V and J are TRBV6-5 and TRBJ2-7, with a weak D call TRBD1 (8 bases). Germline V CDR1 and CDR2: MNHEY, SVGAGI. CDR3 length: 13 residues. CDR3 in amino acids: CASSYTDREGQYF. The CDR3 nucleotides are TGTGCCAGCAGTTACACGGACAGGGAGGGGCAGTATTTC.

In the case of this clone: Other DNA sequences of this sample code for an identical CDR3. The rearrangement uses TRBV6-6 and TRBJ1-1, with unresolved D. CDR3 length equals 13 residues. Deletions cut 2 bases from V and 1 base from J, with 5 bases between. Germline lookup yields CDR1 MNHNY and CDR2 SVGAGI (reference sequence). The DNA of the CDR3 is TGTGCCAGCAGTTACAACAGGAACACTGAAGCTTTCTTT. This translates into CASSYNRNTEAFF.

V and J are TRBV4-1 and TRBJ2-1; 8 bases are shared with TRBD2. In germline, CDR1 is MGHRA, CDR2 YSYEKL. V was pared by 0 bases and J by 4 bases, with 8 bases of the junction left unmatched. CDR3 length: 17 amino acids. In nucleotides, the CDR3 is TGCGCCAGCAGCCAAGAGGCGCGGGGGGCCGGGTACAATGAGCAGTTCTTC. Amino acid sequence: CASSQEARGAGYNEQFF.

V gene TRBV27 combines with J gene TRBJ1-5; 7 nucleotides align to TRBD1. Germline CDR1 reads MNHEY; CDR2 reads SMNVEV (reference sequence). The J segment lost 11 bases and the V segment lost 5 bases, leaving 12 bases of the junction unmatched. The CDR3 is made up of 14 amino acids. CDR3 in amino acids: CASSPQQGLLAQHF. DNA of the CDR3: TGTGCCAGCAGTCCTCAACAGGGGCTGTTAGCCCAGCATTTT.

The V call is TRBV20-1, the J call TRBJ2-7, with 7 bases matching TRBD1. After removal of 6 bases from V and 2 bases from J, the junction contained 1 base not matched to a gene. CDR1 and CDR2 from the germline V gene are DFQATT and SNEGSKA (reference sequence). The CDR3 has 11 amino acids. The CDR3 DNA reads TGCAGTGCCGGACAGGCCTACGAGCAGTACTTC. This codes for CSAGQAYEQYF.

This chain uses TRBV28 with TRBJ1-6; TRBD1 agrees at 9 bases. The CDR3 loop spans 18 amino acids. Per the germline V gene, CDR1 is MDHEN and CDR2 is SYDVKM. J gave up 10 bases and V 4 bases, and 17 bases lay outside the gene matches. The CDR3 bases are TGTGCCAGCAGTTACCCACGGGACAGGGTCCAACAAAGCTCACCCCTCCACTTT. Its protein is CASSYPRDRVQQSSPLHF. Looking up the rest from reference TRBV28 and TRBJ1-6 gives the full variable domain: DVKVTQSSRYLVKRTGEKVFLECVQDMDHENMFWYRQDPGLGLRLIYFSYDVKMKEKGDIPEGYSVSREKKERFSLILESASTNQTSMYLCASSYPRDRVQQSSPLHFGNGTRLTVT.

J is TRBJ2-7 and V is TRBV28; D may match TRBD1 or TRBD2 (6 bases each). CDR3 length: 13 residues. Germline CDR1 MDHEN, CDR2 SYDVKM. Between the trimmed V and J ends, which lost 7 bases and 4 bases, there was a span of 14 bases. The CDR3 DNA reads as TGTGCCAGCACGTCCGGGGGCAGTTACGAGCAGTACTTC. It is translated as CASTSGGSYEQYF.

The chain carries TRBV11-2 and TRBJ1-1, with D possibly TRBD1 on 6 matching bases. The CDR3 has 15 amino acids. V gave up 5 bases and J gave up 0 bases, with 13 bases separating them. Germline V gene sequence: CDR1 SGHAT, CDR2 FQNNGV. The CDR3, as DNA: TGTGCCAGCAGCAATCCAGGGGAGGTGAACACTGAAGCTTTCTTT. Protein: CASSNPGEVNTEAFF.

In this sample, this clone turned up once. This chain connects TRBV6-5 to TRBJ2-7; D is possibly TRBD1 or TRBD2 (5 bases each). CDR3 length equals 13 residues. Trimming took off 6 bases at V and 6 bases at J, with 15 bases between the two ends. Looked up from germline, CDR1 is MNHEY and CDR2 is SVGAGI. CDR3 sequence: CASSYNFGGEQYF. CDR3 DNA sequence: TGTGCCAGCAGCTATAACTTTGGGGGCGAGCAGTACTTC.

This clone was detected only once. The chain recombines TRBV5-4 with TRBJ2-7; 8 bases agree with TRBD1. CDR3 length equals 14 residues. With 4 bases clipped from V and 7 bases from J, the junction kept 10 bases outside the gene matches. Germline V gives CDR1 SGHNT, CDR2 YYREEE (reference sequence). For the CDR3, the DNA is TGTGCCAGCAGCACGAAAGGACAGGGAATGGAGCAGTACTTC. Protein product: CASSTKGQGMEQYF.

The genes are TRBV10-2 and TRBJ2-2; D tentatively reads TRBD1 or TRBD2 (6 bases each). This CDR3 has 19 amino acids. V was pared by 0 bases and J by 0 bases, with 17 bases between. Germline V gives CDR1 WSHSY, CDR2 SAAADI. In DNA, the CDR3 is TGCGCCAGCAGTGAGTCAAGGTGGGGGGCAGTGTCGAACACCGGGGAGCTGTTTTTT. Its protein product is CASSESRWGAVSNTGELFF.

This clone has a handful of counts. The CDR3 nucleotides read TGTGCCAGTAGTACCCTAAATTCACCCCTCCACTTT. This encodes CASSTLNSPLHF. The rearrangement links TRBV19 to TRBJ1-6; D remains unclear. CDR1 is LNHDA, CDR2 SQIVND, per germline (reference sequence). The CDR3 has 12 residues. Trimming stripped 4 bases from V and 7 bases from J, with 5 bases between.

This sequence joins TRBV18 and TRBJ1-2; no clear D. The CDR3 covers 13 residues. V lost 3 bases, J lost 7 bases, and 12 bases lay in between. From germline, CDR1 is KGHSH and CDR2 LQKENI. CDR3 residues: CASSPRMNGGYTF. The DNA of the CDR3 is TGTGCCAGCTCACCTCGTATGAATGGTGGCTACACCTTC.

The rearrangement links TRBV5-4 to TRBJ2-7; D is undetermined. The length of the CDR3 is 12 residues. Germline V gives CDR1 SGHNT, CDR2 YYREEE (reference sequence). Trimming stripped 4 bases from V and 5 bases from J, with 10 bases between. In nucleotides, the CDR3 is TGTGCCAGCAGCCTCCTAAACCACGAGCAGTACTTC. This sequence encodes CASSLLNHEQYF.

The chain is built from TRBV29-1 and TRBJ2-3; D ambiguous. In germline, CDR1 is SQVTM, CDR2 ANQGSEA. Deletions cut 0 bases from V and 2 bases from J, with 12 bases between. CDR3 size: 15 residues. The CDR3 is CSVEDTRSPTDTQYF. The CDR3 DNA follows: TGCAGCGTTGAAGACACGAGGTCCCCCACAGATACGCAGTATTTT.

Comments on this clone: Other DNA sequences in the same sample also yield this CDR3. CDR3 protein: CASSSGTVNTGELFF. CDR3 DNA: TGTGCCAGCAGCTCCGGGACGGTGAACACCGGGGAGCTGTTTTTT. The rearrangement uses TRBV5-4 and TRBJ2-2, with D perhaps given as TRBD1 or TRBD2 (5 bases each). Per germline, CDR1 SGHNT and CDR2 YYREEE (reference sequence). The CDR3 is made up of 15 amino acids. Deletions cut 3 bases from V and 1 base from J, with 10 bases between.

V and J are TRBV7-2 and TRBJ2-1, with 10 positions matching TRBD2. V dropped 1 base and J dropped 9; count of bases not matched to a gene: 12. Germline-derived CDR1 and CDR2 are SGHTA and FQGNSA. This CDR3 comprises 17 residues. CDR3 protein: CASSLENLAGAVGEQFF. CDR3 in DNA: TGTGCCAGCAGCTTAGAAAACCTAGCGGGGGCTGTCGGTGAGCAGTTCTTC. The full variable domain, rest sourced from reference TRBV7-2 and TRBJ2-1, is GAGVSQSPSNKVTEKGKDVELRCDPISGHTALYWYRQSLGQGLEFLIYFQGNSAPDKSGLPSDRFSAERTGGSVSTLTIQRTQQEDSAVYLCASSLENLAGAVGEQFFGPGTRLTVL.

This sequence joins TRBV21-1 and TRBJ2-1; the DNA was not compared with TRBD1, the D call given in the table. TRBV21-1 is a recognized pseudogene. The CDR3 length is 14 residues. As DNA, the CDR3 is TGTGCCAGCAATGCACAGGGGGCTAGGAATGAGCAGTTCTTC. Amino acids: CASNAQGARNEQFF.

The chain employs TRBV2 and TRBJ2-5; a weak D match, TRBD1 (8 bases). The CDR3 runs to 15 residues. The germline gives CDR1 SNHLY, CDR2 FYNNEI. V was clipped by 8 bases and J by 4 bases, with 20 bases between them. CDR3 loop: CASPRSNRGGETQYF. The CDR3 DNA follows: TGTGCCAGCCCCAGGTCCAACAGGGGGGGAGAGACCCAGTACTTC.

This sequence joins TRBV4-1 and TRBJ1-6, with D perhaps matching TRBD1 (5 bases). Per the germline V gene, CDR1 is MGHRA and CDR2 is YSYEKL. Trimming shortened V by 2 bases and J by 0 bases, and 17 bases separated the two germline ends. This CDR3 comprises 19 residues. Here the CDR3 reads CASSQRWGGELSYNSPLHF. The DNA of the CDR3 is TGCGCCAGCAGCCAACGGTGGGGCGGGGAGCTCTCCTATAATTCACCCCTCCACTTT.

This chain joins TRBV7-8 and TRBJ2-7, with 7 bases that match TRBD2. The ends lost 5 bases at V and 2 bases at J; junction bases unmatched: 6. From germline, CDR1 is SGHVS and CDR2 FQNEAQ. The CDR3 spans 14 residues. The CDR3 DNA reads as TGTGCCAGCAGCGCCCGGGGGGAGACCTACGAGCAGTACTTC. It is translated as CASSARGETYEQYF.

The chain couples TRBV2 to TRBJ2-2; D remains ambiguous. Per the germline V gene, CDR1 is SNHLY and CDR2 is FYNNEI. Trimming pared 2 bases from V and 4 bases from J, leaving 11 bases between. The length of the CDR3 is 15 residues. CDR3 nucleotide sequence: TGTGCCAGCAGTGAATCGGCTCTAGTCACCGGGGAGCTGTTTTTT. As protein: CASSESALVTGELFF.

The chain joins TRBV11-2 to TRBJ2-7; TRBD1 matches at 9 bases. The CDR3 runs to 14 residues. V shed 5 bases, J shed 5 bases, and the junction held 7 bases outside the gene matches. The germline V gene encodes CDR1 SGHAT and CDR2 FQNNGV. The CDR3 loop is CASSLGQGRNEQYF. CDR3 nucleotide sequence: TGTGCCAGCAGCCTGGGACAGGGAAGGAACGAGCAGTACTTC.

The table lists this clone with a count of one. The CDR3 reads CASSEYGGLNQPQHF. The CDR3 region has the DNA TGTGCCAGCAGCGAATACGGGGGTTTGAATCAGCCCCAGCATTTT. The V gene is TRBV6-5, the J gene TRBJ1-5; D perhaps matches TRBD1 (5 bases). The CDR3 is made up of 15 amino acids. Germline V lookup: CDR1 MNHEY, CDR2 SVGAGI. V dropped 6 bases and J dropped 4 bases, with 16 bases sitting between them.

The rearrangement uses TRBV28 and TRBJ2-1, with TRBD2 as a possible D gene (6 bases). CDR1 and CDR2 (germline): MDHEN, SYDVKM. The V gene lost 5 bases and the J gene lost 7 bases, with 15 bases spanning the gap. There are 14 residues in the CDR3. Here the CDR3 reads CASSPGGPTNEQFF. CDR3 coding DNA: TGTGCCAGCAGTCCAGGAGGGCCCACTAATGAGCAGTTCTTC. The whole variable domain, remainder taken from reference TRBV28 and TRBJ2-1, is DVKVTQSSRYLVKRTGEKVFLECVQDMDHENMFWYRQDPGLGLRLIYFSYDVKMKEKGDIPEGYSVSREKKERFSLILESASTNQTSMYLCASSPGGPTNEQFFGPGTRLTVL.

Of note for this clone: The same CDR3 arises from other DNA sequences in this sample as well. V is TRBV4-3 and J is TRBJ2-5, with 10 positions matching TRBD2. Losses at the gene ends were 2 bases for V and 7 bases for J; bases not matched to a gene: 13. This CDR3 comprises 17 residues. Germline loops: CDR1 LGHNA, CDR2 YSLEER. CDR3 amino acids: CASSQRGSSGGWGTQYF. The DNA for the CDR3 is TGCGCCAGCAGCCAAAGGGGGTCTAGCGGGGGTTGGGGGACCCAGTACTTC.

The chain recombines TRBV14 with TRBJ1-2; D is unresolved. Germline V gives CDR1 SGHDN, CDR2 FVKESK. There are 13 residues in the CDR3. V was clipped by 4 bases and J by 7 bases, with 13 bases between them. The CDR3 sequence is CASSPRPGSGYTF. In DNA form, the CDR3 reads TGTGCCAGCAGCCCCCGTCCTGGGAGTGGCTACACCTTC.

The chain has TRBV19 and TRBJ2-1; tentatively, D is TRBD2 (7 bases). The CDR3 spans 17 residues. Trimming took off 3 bases at V and 0 bases at J, with 15 bases between the two ends. Looked up from germline, CDR1 is LNHDA and CDR2 is SQIVND (reference sequence). Here the CDR3 DNA reads TGTGCCAGTAGTATGGGTCGGGGGGCTTTCTCCTACAATGAGCAGTTCTTC. This gives the protein CASSMGRGAFSYNEQFF.